This T cell receptor beta chain was observed in a study of T cells in Graves' hyperthyroidism and ophthalmopathy. Patients showing uncontrolled infection, other autoimmune disease, pregnancy or lactation were ineligible. For the diagnoses, clinical symptoms, serum thyroxine and TRAb, thyroid ultrasound and orbital computed tomography were used. This clonotype has ten or more counts. The germline CDR1 and CDR2 sequences are MDHEN and SYDVKM. The trim removed 6 bases at V and 4 bases at J, leaving 7 bases unmatched. CDR3 length: 15 residues. Template material for amplifying TCR beta CDR3 regions consisted of RNA transcripts. First-round RT-PCR of the TCR CDR3 relied on the HTBI primer set. TCRdb reprocessed the multiplex PCR reads via MiXCR and lists one record per CDR3 protein. The sample has about 200,000 distinct CDR3 sequences, less than 20% seen once.

Specimen: blood. The TCR comes from a woman aged 50 to 65 with Graves' hyperthyroidism. The V gene is TRBV28, the J gene TRBJ2-1; 9 positions match TRBD1. Here the CDR3 reads CASSTPGQGYNEQFF. As DNA, the CDR3 is TGTGCCAGCAGCACACCGGGACAGGGATACAATGAGCAGTTCTTC.